This T cell receptor beta chain was documented in a study of blood T cells in healthy people across ages. Trimming stripped 5 bases from V and 2 bases from J, with 21 bases between. Germline V gene sequence: CDR1 SGHAT, CDR2 FQNNGV. CDR3 length: 17 amino acids. This clonotype turned up a few times. A J-beta primer mix and a sample-barcoded 5' primer were used in a second PCR of roughly 6 to 11 cycles. TCRdb reprocessed the 5' RACE reads via MiXCR and lists one record per CDR3 protein. The sample lists around 780,000 distinct CDR3 sequences, roughly 24% seen once, with 3% in the top ten. This sample was shared with a second study, whose subject was T cells of mothers and their children.

The sequence came from a boy between 10 and 17 years old in good health. The chain links TRBV11-2 to TRBJ2-5; D may correspond to TRBD1 or TRBD2 (7 bases each). Sequences were obtained from blood. This CDR3 is CASSPRRGLAVQETQYF. The CDR3 DNA reads as TGTGCCAGCAGCCCTCGAAGGGGGCTAGCGGTGCAAGAGACCCAGTACTTC.